This TCR beta chain was obtained from a study of blood T cell repertoires in COVID-19 (dated by TCRdb to the early 2020s). About the full investigation: Collaborator samples came from the United States, Italy and Spain and covered acute and convalescent phases of COVID-19. The prospective study material was composed of cDNA or gDNA derived from T cells, B-cell-depleted T cells, or PBMCs. The dataset comprised deeply sampled blood TCRbeta repertoires from subjects exposed to, actively infected with, or recovered from COVID-19. A freely available public database, intended as a resource for researchers studying the immune response to SARS-CoV-2, is where the repertoires were released. Samples were obtained from the ongoing ImmuneRACE study (first 160 participants) and from 1,254 subjects provided by 6 global collaborators. A de-identified subject ID, COVID-19 status, age in years and sex were almost always included in the sample metadata. Where HLA class I and class II types were available, the types were taken from metadata supplied by the sample provider, not from assay-based typing.

TCRbeta CDR3 regions were amplified from genomic DNA by means of the immunoSEQ Assay, a bias-controlled multiplex PCR. Concerning the study's data processing: Within the assay, amplification of reference gene primers was used to estimate how many nucleated cells each sample contained. To quantify the absolute abundance of each unique TCRbeta CDR3 rearrangement, sequence reads were collapsed and filtered. Productive Simpson clonality was computed per sample as the square root of Simpson's diversity index over productive rearrangements. This is the immuneACCESS table as TCRdb keeps it, with only in-frame sequences that have V and J called. A part of the clones is gone; compared with another copy, unresolved V genes explain less than half, and the rest is unexplained. V and J calls and clone size are given by that table; D and trimming were obtained from the DNA. In this sample the table shows about 110,000 clones, around three quarters of which occur a single time. The leading ten clones occupy less than 5% of the sample.

As encoded in the germline V gene, CDR1 is SGHRS while CDR2 is YFSETQ. V ends up 4 bases short and J 3 bases short, with an unmatched junction base count of 6. From cysteine to phenylalanine, the CDR3 is 15 amino acids long. The sequence is cut down to CDR3 DNA, 45 bases in frame from base 1. Each collaborating institution followed its own protocols to collect whole blood in K2EDTA tubes. For TCRbeta analysis, collaborators shipped samples in one of three forms: frozen whole blood, isolated PBMCs, or DNA extracted from either of those sample types. General findings and caveats noted by the study authors: How much clinical and demographic metadata was included differed by source and by participant, and the metadata was provided uncurated.

Worth noting for this clone: Its cognate antigen has yet to be identified. Base qualities are not recorded, but no much larger clone differs from it by a single base.

This TCR derives from a human donor in a cohort sampled during active or convalescent COVID-19. Sample: peripheral blood. In this chain, TRBV5-1 is recombined with TRBJ2-2; 7 central bases correspond to TRBD2. The encoded CDR3 is CASSKSGDHTGELFF. Here is the DNA: TGCGCCAGCAGCAAAAGCGGGGATCACACCGGGGAGCTGTTTTTT.